This paragraph covers one TCR beta chain sequence. What it binds is unknown. From each donor, at least one pre-ART PBMC sample and at least two post-ART PBMC samples were obtained. Every sample had 1-10 million cryopreserved PBMC in it before DNA extraction. The sample belongs to a study of long-term antiretroviral therapy in people with HIV. CDR1 SGHDN and CDR2 FVKESK come from the germline V gene. V was cut by 1 base and J by 4 bases, with 20 bases left in between. The CDR3 has 17 amino acids. This was the immunoSEQ v3.0 assay at survey level. Data came from immunoSEQ multiplex PCR; TCRdb stores just in-frame clones and leaves some out. The table has under 45,000 clones, approximately 85% seen once. Study outcomes and limitations: Before ART, certain clones expanded, and these dominated the repertoire at all time points.

The TCR originated in a woman under 40 with HIV. The chain uses TRBV14 and TRBJ2-7; D is possibly TRBD1 (5 bases). The sequenced sample was unsorted PBMCs, obtained just over 2.7 years before starting antiretroviral therapy. CDR3 nucleotides: TGTGCCAGCAGCCAAGGGGGAATCAGGGTTTTGTGGTACGAGCAGTACTTC. The encoded protein is CASSQGGIRVLWYEQYF.